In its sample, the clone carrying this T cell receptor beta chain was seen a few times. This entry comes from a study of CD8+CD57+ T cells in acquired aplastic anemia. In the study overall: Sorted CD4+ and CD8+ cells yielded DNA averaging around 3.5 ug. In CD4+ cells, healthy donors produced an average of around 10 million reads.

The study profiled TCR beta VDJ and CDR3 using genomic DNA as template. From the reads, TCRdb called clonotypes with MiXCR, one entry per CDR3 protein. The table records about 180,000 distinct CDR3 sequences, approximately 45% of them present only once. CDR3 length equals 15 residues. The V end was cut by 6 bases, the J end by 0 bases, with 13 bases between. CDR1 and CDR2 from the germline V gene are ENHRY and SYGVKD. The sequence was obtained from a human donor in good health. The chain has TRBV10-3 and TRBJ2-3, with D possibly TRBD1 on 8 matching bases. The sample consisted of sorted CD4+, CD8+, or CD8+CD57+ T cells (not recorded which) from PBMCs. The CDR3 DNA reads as TGTGCCATCAGCGGGAGGACAGGGAGCACAGATACGCAGTATTTT. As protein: CAISGRTGSTDTQYF.